These 8 T cell receptor beta chains came from one sample sequenced in a study of T cell responses to AZD1222 COVID-19 vaccine. Method: immunoSEQ multiplex PCR; TCRdb's copy keeps in-frame clones and lacks some. The sample carries about 130,000 clones, more than 85% recorded once. This specimen consisted of peripheral blood, obtained on day 0 of AZD1222 vaccination. These TCRs come from an adult in good health.

The chain recombines TRBV30 with TRBJ1-1; 7 nucleotides match TRBD1. The CDR3 loop spans 13 amino acids. The junction had 3 bases not matched to a gene; V was cut back by 4 bases and J by 1 base. Germline V gene sequence: CDR1 GTSNPN, CDR2 SVGIG (reference sequence). The chain's CDR3 is CAWTGTANTEAFF. The CDR3 nucleotides are TGTGCCTGGACCGGGACAGCGAACACTGAAGCTTTCTTT.

The chain links TRBV7-9 to TRBJ1-2; D might be TRBD1 (6 bases). CDR3 length: 13 residues. V was shortened by 5 bases and J by 1 base, with 8 bases between the two germline ends. From germline, CDR1 is SEHNR and CDR2 FQNEAQ (reference sequence). DNA for the CDR3: TGTGCCAGCAGCCCGGACAGTAACTATGGCTACACCTTC. Its translation is CASSPDSNYGYTF.

The rearrangement links TRBV5-1 to TRBJ2-1; the match to TRBD1 covers 8 bases. The J segment lost 4 bases and the V segment lost 0 bases, leaving 3 bases of the junction unmatched. Germline assignment: CDR1 SGHRS and CDR2 YFSETQ. This CDR3 has 15 amino acids. The CDR3 loop is CASSLGQGRYNEQFF. The CDR3 DNA reads as TGCGCCAGCAGCTTGGGACAGGGGCGGTACAATGAGCAGTTCTTC.

The J gene is TRBJ1-1, the V gene TRBV12-3 or TRBV12-4, with 8 bases aligning to TRBD1. The CDR3 totals 12 residues. The V gene end was trimmed by 1 base and the J gene end by 11 bases; junction bases not matched to a gene: 3. The DNA of the CDR3 is TGTGCCAGCAGTTTAGGGACAGGGAGGGCTTTCTTT. This codes for CASSLGTGRAFF.

The genes are TRBV3-1 (or the pseudogene TRBV3-2) and TRBJ1-6; D is undetermined. Germline CDR1 is LGHDT and CDR2 is YNNKEL (reference sequence). This CDR3 has 14 amino acids. The V end was cut by 4 bases, the J end by 9 bases, with 13 bases between. CDR3 nucleotides: TGTGCCAGCAGCCCGACCAGTAGAGGTTCACCCCTCCACTTT. Translated: CASSPTSRGSPLHF.

The V call is TRBV12-3 or TRBV12-4, the J call TRBJ2-7; D is perhaps TRBD1 or TRBD2 (5 bases each). V was trimmed by 5 bases and J by 1 base, leaving 6 bases between them. The CDR3 loop spans 12 amino acids. The CDR3 is CASSGGSYEQYF. DNA of the CDR3: TGTGCCAGCAGTGGGGGATCCTACGAGCAGTACTTC.

V usage is TRBV28 and J usage is TRBJ1-4; D possibly corresponds to TRBD1 (5 bases). V was pared by 4 bases and J by 8 bases, with 14 bases between. The CDR3 length is 14 residues. Germline loops: CDR1 MDHEN, CDR2 SYDVKM. This CDR3 is CASSSTRDEEKLFF. CDR3 nucleotides: TGTGCCAGCAGTTCCACCAGGGATGAAGAAAAACTGTTTTTT.

The chain is built from TRBV11-2 and TRBJ1-1; 7 bases fit TRBD1. The germline CDR1 and CDR2 sequences are SGHAT and FQNNGV. Trimming took 1 base from V and 5 from J; bases not matched to a gene: 13. There are 17 residues in the CDR3. This chain's CDR3 is CASSLVGRGPPGTEAFF. The CDR3 DNA reads TGTGCCAGCAGCTTAGTCGGTAGGGGGCCTCCGGGGACTGAAGCTTTCTTT.